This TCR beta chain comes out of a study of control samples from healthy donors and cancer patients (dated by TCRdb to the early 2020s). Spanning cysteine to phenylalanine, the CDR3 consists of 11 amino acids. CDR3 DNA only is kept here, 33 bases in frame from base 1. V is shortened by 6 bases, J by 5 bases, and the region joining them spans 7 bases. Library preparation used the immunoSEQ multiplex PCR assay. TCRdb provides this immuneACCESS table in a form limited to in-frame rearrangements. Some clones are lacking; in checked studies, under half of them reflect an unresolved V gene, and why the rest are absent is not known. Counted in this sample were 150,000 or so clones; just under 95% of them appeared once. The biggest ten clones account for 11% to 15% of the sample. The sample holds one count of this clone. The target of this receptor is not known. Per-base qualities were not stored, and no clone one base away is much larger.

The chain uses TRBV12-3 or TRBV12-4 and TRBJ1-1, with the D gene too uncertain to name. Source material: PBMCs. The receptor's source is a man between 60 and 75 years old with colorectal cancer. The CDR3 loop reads CASRLTTEAFF. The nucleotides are TGTGCCAGCAGACTTACAACTGAAGCTTTCTTT.